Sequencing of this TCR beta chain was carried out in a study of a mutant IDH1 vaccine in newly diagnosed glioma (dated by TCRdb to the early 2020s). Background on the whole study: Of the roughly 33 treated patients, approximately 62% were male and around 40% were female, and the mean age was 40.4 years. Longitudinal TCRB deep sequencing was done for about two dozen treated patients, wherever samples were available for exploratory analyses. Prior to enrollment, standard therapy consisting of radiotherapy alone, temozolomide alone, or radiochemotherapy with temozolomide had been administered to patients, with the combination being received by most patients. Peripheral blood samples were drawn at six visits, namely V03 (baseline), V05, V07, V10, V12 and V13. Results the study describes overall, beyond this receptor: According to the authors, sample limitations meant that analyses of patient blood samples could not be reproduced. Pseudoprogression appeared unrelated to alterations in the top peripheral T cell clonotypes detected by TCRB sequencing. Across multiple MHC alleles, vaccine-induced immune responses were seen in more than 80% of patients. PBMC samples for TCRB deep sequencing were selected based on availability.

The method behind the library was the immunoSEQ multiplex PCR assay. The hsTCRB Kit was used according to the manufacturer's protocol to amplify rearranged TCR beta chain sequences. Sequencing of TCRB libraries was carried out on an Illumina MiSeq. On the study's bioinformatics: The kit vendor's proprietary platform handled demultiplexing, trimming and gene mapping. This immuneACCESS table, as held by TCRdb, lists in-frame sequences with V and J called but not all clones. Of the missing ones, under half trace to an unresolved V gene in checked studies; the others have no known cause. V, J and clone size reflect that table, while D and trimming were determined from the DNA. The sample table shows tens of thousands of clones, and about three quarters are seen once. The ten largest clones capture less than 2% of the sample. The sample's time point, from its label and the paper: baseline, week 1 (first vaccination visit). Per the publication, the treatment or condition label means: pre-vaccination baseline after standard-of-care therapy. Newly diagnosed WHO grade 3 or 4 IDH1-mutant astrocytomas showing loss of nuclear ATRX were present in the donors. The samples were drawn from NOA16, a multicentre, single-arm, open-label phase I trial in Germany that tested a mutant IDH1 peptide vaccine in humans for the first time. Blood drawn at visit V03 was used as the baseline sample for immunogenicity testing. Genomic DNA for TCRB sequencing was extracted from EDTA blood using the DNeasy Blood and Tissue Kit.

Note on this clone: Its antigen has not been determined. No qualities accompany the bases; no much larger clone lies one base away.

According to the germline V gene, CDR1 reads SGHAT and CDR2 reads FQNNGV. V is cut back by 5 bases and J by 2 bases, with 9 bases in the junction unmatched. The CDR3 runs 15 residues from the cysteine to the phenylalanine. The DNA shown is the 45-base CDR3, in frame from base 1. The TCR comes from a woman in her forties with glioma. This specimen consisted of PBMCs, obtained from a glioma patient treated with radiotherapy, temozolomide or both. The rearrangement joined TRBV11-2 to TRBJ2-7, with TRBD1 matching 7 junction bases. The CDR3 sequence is CASSPGTVATYEQYF. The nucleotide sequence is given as TGTGCCAGCAGCCCCGGGACAGTCGCCACCTACGAGCAGTACTTC. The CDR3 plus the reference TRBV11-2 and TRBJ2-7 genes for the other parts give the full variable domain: EAGVAQSPRYKIIEKRQSVAFWCNPISGHATLYWYQQILGQGPKLLIQFQNNGVVDDSQLPKDRFSAERLKGVDSTLKIQPAKLEDSAVYLCASSPGTVATYEQYFGPGTRLTVT.